The present entry profiles one TCR beta chain with its context. Its antigen is still unknown. Germline CDR1 DFQATT, CDR2 SNEGSKA (reference sequence). Between the trimmed V and J ends, which lost 7 bases and 6 bases, there was a span of 6 bases. The CDR3 is made up of 9 amino acids. Clones were read by immunoSEQ multiplex PCR, and TCRdb kept only the in-frame ones, dropping some. Found here are under 150,000 clones, about 90% of them singletons; the top ten hold approximately 8.4%. This sample stems from a study of T cell responses to AZD1222 COVID-19 vaccine. The study, taken as a whole, reports: It was only after the peak T cell response that any repertoires were sampled. Donor demographics were predominantly white British with a female majority; clonal diversity may be underestimated. With dominance at 160-218 and 743-854, vaccine-associated CD4 TCRs spanned spike.

This material consisted of peripheral blood, taken on day 0 of AZD1222 vaccination. The rearrangement uses TRBV20-1 and TRBJ1-2, with D unclear. The clonotype comes from an adult in good health. The chain's CDR3 is CSDDNGYTF. CDR3 DNA: TGCAGTGACGACAATGGCTACACCTTC.